This T cell receptor (beta chain) was found in a study of blood T cells in healthy people across ages. Total RNA, at least 5 micrograms per sample, came from PBMCs. Germline CDR1 and CDR2: SEHNR and FQNEAQ (reference sequence). CDR3 length: 17 residues. Trimming left V 4 bases short and J 5 bases short, with 22 bases between. Next came a second PCR, run for about 7 to 11 cycles, which used a sample-barcoded 5' primer along with a J-beta primer mix. Each of the cDNA molecules was tagged by a template-switch adaptor with 12 random nucleotides. Each sample provided no less than 2.5 million CDR3-containing paired-end reads. MiXCR was run by TCRdb on the 5' RACE reads, yielding one entry per CDR3 protein. The sample has 650,000 to 1,000,000 distinct CDR3 sequences; under 40% are singletons. Broader study findings: Observed TCR beta diversity per million T cells went down as age went up. This fall followed a roughly linear course with age.

As to this clonotype: Its target is not known.

This TCR was recovered from a man aged 18 to 35 in good health. Material for sequencing was blood. V usage is TRBV7-9 and J usage is TRBJ2-3, with D possibly being TRBD2 (6 bases). The CDR3, as DNA: TGTGCCAGCAGCTATCTCGAGAGCGCGGGGCACAGAGATACGCAGTATTTT. It codes for CASSYLESAGHRDTQYF.